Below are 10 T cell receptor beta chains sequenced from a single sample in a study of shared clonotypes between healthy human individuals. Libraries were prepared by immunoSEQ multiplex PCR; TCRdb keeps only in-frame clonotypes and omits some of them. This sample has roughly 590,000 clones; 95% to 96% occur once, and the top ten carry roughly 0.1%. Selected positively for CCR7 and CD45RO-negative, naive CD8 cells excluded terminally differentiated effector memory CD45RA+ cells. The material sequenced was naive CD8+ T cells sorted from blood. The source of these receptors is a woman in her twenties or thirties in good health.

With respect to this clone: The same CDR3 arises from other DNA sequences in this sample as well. CDR3 loop: CASSPGGTEAFF. DNA for the CDR3: TGTGCCAGCAGCCCAGGGGGGACTGAAGCTTTCTTT. This chain uses TRBV5-6 with TRBJ1-1, with 7 bases that match TRBD1. The trim removed 4 bases at V and 5 bases at J, leaving 2 bases unmatched. Germline CDR1 is SGHDT and CDR2 is YYEEEE. The CDR3 consists of 12 residues.

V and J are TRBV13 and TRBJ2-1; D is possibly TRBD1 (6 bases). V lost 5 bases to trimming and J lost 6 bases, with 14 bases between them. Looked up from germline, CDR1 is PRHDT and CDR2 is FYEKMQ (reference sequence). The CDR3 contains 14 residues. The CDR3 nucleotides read TGTGCCAGCAGCCTCCGGGACACACTCAATGAGCAGTTCTTC. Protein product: CASSLRDTLNEQFF.

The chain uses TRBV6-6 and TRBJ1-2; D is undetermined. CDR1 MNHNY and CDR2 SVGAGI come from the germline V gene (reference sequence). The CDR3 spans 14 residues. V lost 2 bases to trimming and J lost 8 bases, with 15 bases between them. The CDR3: CASSYGPGHGGYTF. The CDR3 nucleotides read TGTGCCAGCAGTTACGGGCCGGGCCACGGGGGCTACACCTTC.

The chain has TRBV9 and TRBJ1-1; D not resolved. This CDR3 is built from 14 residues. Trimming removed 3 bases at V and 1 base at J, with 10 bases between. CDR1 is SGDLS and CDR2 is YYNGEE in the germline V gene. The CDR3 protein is CASSGRQSNTEAFF. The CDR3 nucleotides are TGTGCCAGCAGCGGACGTCAGTCGAACACTGAAGCTTTCTTT.

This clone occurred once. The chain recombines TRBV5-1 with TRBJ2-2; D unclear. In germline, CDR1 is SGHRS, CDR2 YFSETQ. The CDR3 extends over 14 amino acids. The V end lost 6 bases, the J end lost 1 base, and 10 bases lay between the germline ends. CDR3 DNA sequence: TGCGCCAGCAACCCGGGCGGGAACACCGGGGAGCTGTTTTTT. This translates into CASNPGGNTGELFF. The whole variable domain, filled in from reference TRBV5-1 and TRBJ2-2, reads KAGVTQTPRYLIKTRGQQVTLSCSPISGHRSVSWYQQTPGQGLQFLFEYFSETQRNKGNFPGRFSGRQFSNSRSEMNVSTLELGDSALYLCASNPGGNTGELFFGEGSRLTVL.

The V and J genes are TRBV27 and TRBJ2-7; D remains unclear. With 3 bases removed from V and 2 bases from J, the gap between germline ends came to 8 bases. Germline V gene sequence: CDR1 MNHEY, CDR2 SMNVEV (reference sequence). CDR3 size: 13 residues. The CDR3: CASSFSRTYEQYF. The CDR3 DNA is TGTGCCAGCAGTTTTTCCAGGACCTACGAGCAGTACTTC.

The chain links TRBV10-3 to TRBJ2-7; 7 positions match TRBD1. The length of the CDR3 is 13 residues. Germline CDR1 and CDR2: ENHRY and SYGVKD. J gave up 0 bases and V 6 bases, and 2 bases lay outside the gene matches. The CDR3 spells CAIRRDSSYEQYF. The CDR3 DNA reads TGTGCCATCAGGAGGGACAGCTCCTACGAGCAGTACTTC.

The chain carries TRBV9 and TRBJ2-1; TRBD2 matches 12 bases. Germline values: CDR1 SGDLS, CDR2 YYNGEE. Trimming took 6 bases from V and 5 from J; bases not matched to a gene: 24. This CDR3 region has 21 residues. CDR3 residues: CASNHNRDRVTSGSSDNEQFF. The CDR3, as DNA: TGTGCCAGCAACCACAACCGGGACAGGGTGACTAGCGGGAGTTCAGACAATGAGCAGTTCTTC.

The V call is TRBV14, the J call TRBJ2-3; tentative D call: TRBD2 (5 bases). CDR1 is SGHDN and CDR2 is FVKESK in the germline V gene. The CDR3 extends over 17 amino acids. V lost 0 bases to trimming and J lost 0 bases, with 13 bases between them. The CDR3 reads CASSQDRGWRSTDTQYF. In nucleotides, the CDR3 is TGTGCCAGCAGCCAAGATCGAGGGTGGCGGAGCACAGATACGCAGTATTTT.

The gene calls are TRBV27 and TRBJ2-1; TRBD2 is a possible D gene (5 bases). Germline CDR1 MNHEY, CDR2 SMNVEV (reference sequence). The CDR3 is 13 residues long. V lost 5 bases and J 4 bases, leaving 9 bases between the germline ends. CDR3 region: CASSEGPYNEQFF. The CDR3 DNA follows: TGTGCCAGCAGTGAGGGTCCGTACAATGAGCAGTTCTTC.